This entry is about one T cell receptor (beta chain). Antigen: not known. Other nucleotide sequences in the sample specify the same CDR3. The record originates from a study of shared clonotypes between healthy human individuals. Study results and limitations: It was the non-shared clonotypes that had lower generation probabilities than clonotypes shared by all four donors. Clonotype sharing levels among donors were expected to vary with sequencing depth. Clonotypes that were shared across a handful of donors made up around 5% of naive CD4 clonotypes.

The V gene end was trimmed by 5 bases and the J gene end by 0 bases; junction bases not matched to a gene: 1. This CDR3 has 15 amino acids. From germline, CDR1 is SGHAT and CDR2 FQNNGV. The repertoire was sequenced with immunoSEQ multiplex PCR; TCRdb's copy has only in-frame clones and lacks some. Of 2 million to 2.5 million clones listed, 95% are singletons. The chain is built from TRBV11-2 and TRBJ1-4; 9 nucleotides match TRBD1. The TCR originated in a young man in good health. The source material was naive CD4+ T cells sorted from blood. Subset meaning: CD45RA+ positively selected. The CDR3 loop is CASSRTGATNEKLFF. For the CDR3, the DNA is TGTGCCAGCAGCCGGACAGGGGCAACTAATGAAAAACTGTTTTTT.